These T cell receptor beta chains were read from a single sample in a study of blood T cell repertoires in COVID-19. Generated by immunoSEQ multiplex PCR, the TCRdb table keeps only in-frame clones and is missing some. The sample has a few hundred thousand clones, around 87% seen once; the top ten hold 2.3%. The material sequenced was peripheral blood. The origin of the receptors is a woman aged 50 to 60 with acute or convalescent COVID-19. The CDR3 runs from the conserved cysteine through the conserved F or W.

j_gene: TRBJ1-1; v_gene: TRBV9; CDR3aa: CASSVRGLGTEAFF
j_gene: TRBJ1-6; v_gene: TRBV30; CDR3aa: CAWSRQHSPLHF
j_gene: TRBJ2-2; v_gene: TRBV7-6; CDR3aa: CASSPSYRQGDTGELFF
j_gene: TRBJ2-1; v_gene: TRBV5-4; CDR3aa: CASSSGGAGTYNEQFF
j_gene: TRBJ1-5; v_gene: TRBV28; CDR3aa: CASSRLAGTHNQPQHF
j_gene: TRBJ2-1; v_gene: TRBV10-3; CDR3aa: CAISESTSGIENEQFF
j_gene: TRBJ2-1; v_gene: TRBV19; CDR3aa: CASSIVLAGAYNEQFF
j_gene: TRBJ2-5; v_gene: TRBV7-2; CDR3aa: CASSQGGFQETQYF
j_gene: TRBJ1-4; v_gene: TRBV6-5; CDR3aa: CASRRNNEKLFF
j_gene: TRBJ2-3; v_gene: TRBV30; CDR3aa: CAWSLPRLAEYTDTQYF
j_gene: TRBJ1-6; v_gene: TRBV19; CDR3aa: CASSIQRDSPLHF
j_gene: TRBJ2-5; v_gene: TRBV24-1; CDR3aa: CATSDADRGETQYF
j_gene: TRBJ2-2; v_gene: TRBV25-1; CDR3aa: CASSEYGAGGVSGELFF
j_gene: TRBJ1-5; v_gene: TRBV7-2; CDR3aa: CASSLALGFYSNQPQHF
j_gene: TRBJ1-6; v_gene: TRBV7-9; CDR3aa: CASRNDGQEYSPLHF
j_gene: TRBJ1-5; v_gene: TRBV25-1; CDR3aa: CASSDPGSNQPQHF
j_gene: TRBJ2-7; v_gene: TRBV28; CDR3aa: CASSLLDTSNVQYF
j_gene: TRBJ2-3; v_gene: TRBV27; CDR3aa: CASSFTGDTVRPDTQYF
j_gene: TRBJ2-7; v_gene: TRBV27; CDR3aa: CASSPAGPHYEQYF
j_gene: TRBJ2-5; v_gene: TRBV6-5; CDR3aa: CASSYSPGGETQYF
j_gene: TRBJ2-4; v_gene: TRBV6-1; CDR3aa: CASSGTLGQGWMNENIQYF
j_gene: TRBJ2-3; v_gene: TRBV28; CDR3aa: CASRSPEADTQYF
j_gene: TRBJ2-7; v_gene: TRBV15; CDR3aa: CATSRDRPGPEQYF
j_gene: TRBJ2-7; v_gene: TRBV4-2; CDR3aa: CASSQRGTELYEQYF
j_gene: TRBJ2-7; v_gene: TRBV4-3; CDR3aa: CASSQVLSVSSGETYEQYF
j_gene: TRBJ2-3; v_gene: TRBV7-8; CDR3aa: CASSLAGTGLTDTQYF
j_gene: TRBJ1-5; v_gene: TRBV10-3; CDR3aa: CAIRGTGYSNQPQHF
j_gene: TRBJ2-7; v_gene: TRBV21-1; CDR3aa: CASSRRGGLAGDSEQYF
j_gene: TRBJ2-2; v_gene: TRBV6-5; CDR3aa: CASIGDSSHSGELFF
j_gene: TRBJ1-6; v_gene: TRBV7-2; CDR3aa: CASSLARSNSPLHF
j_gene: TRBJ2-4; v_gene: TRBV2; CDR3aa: CASTLEQGEKNIQYF
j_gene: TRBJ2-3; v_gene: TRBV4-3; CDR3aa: CASSQGNREGDTQYF
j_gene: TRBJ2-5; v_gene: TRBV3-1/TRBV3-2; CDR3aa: CASSPTIQETQYF